Each of the 5 T cell receptor beta chains below was sequenced from the same sample in a study of blood T cell repertoires in COVID-19. Libraries were prepared by immunoSEQ multiplex PCR; TCRdb keeps only in-frame clonotypes and omits some of them. The table includes around 65,000 clones, 82% detected once. Source material: peripheral blood. These receptors originate from an elderly man with active COVID-19.

The chain combines TRBV6-6 with TRBJ2-1; a possible D gene is TRBD1 (6 bases). The CDR3 consists of 18 residues. V was cut by 5 bases and J by 5 bases, with 25 bases left in between. The V gene's germline CDR1 is MNHNY and CDR2 SVGAGI (reference sequence). The CDR3 DNA follows: TGTGCCAGCAGTCCCGCCCGGACAGACCCCCTGGAGAACAATGAGCAGTTCTTC. This encodes CASSPARTDPLENNEQFF.

This sequence joins TRBV18 and TRBJ2-3; possibly TRBD2 for D (6 bases). Germline V lookup: CDR1 KGHSH, CDR2 LQKENI. V was cut by 2 bases and J by 2 bases, with 11 bases left in between. The CDR3 is made up of 15 amino acids. In nucleotides, the CDR3 is TGTGCCAGCTCACCATTGGGACTTCCCACAGATACGCAGTATTTT. Protein sequence: CASSPLGLPTDTQYF.

The chain has TRBV24-1 and TRBJ2-3; 7 bases agree with TRBD2. Trimming at V came to 1 base and at J to 1 base, leaving 4 bases not matched to a gene. The CDR3 covers 16 residues. Germline lookup yields CDR1 KGHDR and CDR2 SFDVKD. This chain's CDR3 is CATSDFVAGGTDTQYF. The DNA for the CDR3 is TGTGCCACCAGTGATTTCGTCGCGGGAGGCACAGATACGCAGTATTTT.

The chain couples TRBV3-1 (or the pseudogene TRBV3-2) to TRBJ2-1; D is uncertain. The ends were cut back, 5 bases at V and 0 bases at J, with 11 bases in the middle. The CDR3 sequence is 15 residues long. Germline CDR1 LGHDT, CDR2 YNNKEL (reference sequence). Here the CDR3 reads CASSIPRSSYNEQFF. For the CDR3, the DNA is TGTGCCAGCAGCATACCTAGGAGCTCCTACAATGAGCAGTTCTTC.

The CDR3 loop is CSATGNSYSNYGYTF. In DNA, the CDR3 is TGCAGCGCAACAGGGAACAGCTATTCTAACTATGGCTACACCTTC. The V gene is TRBV29-1, the J gene TRBJ1-2, with D maybe TRBD1 (6 bases). The ends were cut back, 7 bases at V and 0 bases at J, with 18 bases in the middle. The CDR3 totals 15 residues. Germline values: CDR1 SQVTM, CDR2 ANQGSEA.